These 29 T cell receptor beta chains were all obtained from the same sample, sequenced in a study of shared clonotypes between healthy human individuals. TCRdb's copy holds only in-frame clones and misses some; the assay was immunoSEQ multiplex PCR. The sample holds over a million clones, about 80% seen once. The source material was memory CD4+ T cells from PBMCs. The sample's subset: CD45RA-negative fraction. The receptors come from a young man in good health. Some clones in this sample may be carry-over from other donors' samples.

CDR3 protein: CASSLDPPGQGNYGYTF. In nucleotides, the CDR3 is TGCGCCAGCAGCTTGGACCCCCCGGGACAGGGGAACTATGGCTACACCTTC. The chain recombines TRBV5-1 with TRBJ1-2; 10 positions agree with TRBD1. Germline V gene lookup returns CDR1 SGHRS and CDR2 YFSETQ. This CDR3 has 17 amino acids. J was trimmed by 2 bases and V by 0 bases; bases with no gene match: 7.

The chain joins TRBV6-5 to TRBJ1-1, with D perhaps matching TRBD1 (5 bases). V was trimmed by 6 bases and J by 5 bases, leaving 13 bases between them. Germline CDR1 MNHEY, CDR2 SVGAGI. The CDR3 has 13 residues. Written as DNA, the CDR3 is TGTGCCAGCAGACGGGGACTAGGGACTGAAGCTTTCTTT. It translates to CASRRGLGTEAFF.

The V and J genes are TRBV27 and TRBJ1-2, with D possibly being TRBD1 (6 bases). Deletions cut 6 bases from V and 5 bases from J, with 16 bases between. Germline-derived CDR1 and CDR2 are MNHEY and SMNVEV (reference sequence). This CDR3 spans 14 amino acids. The CDR3 DNA sequence: TGTGCCAGCAGCCTGACAGGCCTTGGGTATGGCTACACCTTC. Its protein is CASSLTGLGYGYTF.

This clone occurred a few times. This chain connects TRBV29-1 to TRBJ1-4; D is uncertain. Trimming pared 6 bases from V and 6 bases from J, leaving 11 bases between. Germline assignment: CDR1 SQVTM and CDR2 ANQGSEA. The length of the CDR3 is 12 residues. CDR3 sequence: CSVSWGDEKLFF. The CDR3 coding sequence is TGCAGCGTGTCCTGGGGTGATGAAAAACTGTTTTTT.

The rearrangement links TRBV11-3 to TRBJ2-1; 7 bases match TRBD1. Germline CDR1 and CDR2: SGHNT and YENEEA. V lost 5 bases and J lost 4; bases outside the gene matches: 5. The CDR3 length is 14 residues. The CDR3 DNA reads as TGTGCCAGCAGCCGAGGGACAGAGTACAATGAGCAGTTCTTC. It encodes CASSRGTEYNEQFF.

The V call is TRBV7-9, the J call TRBJ1-2; TRBD1 aligns across 8 bases. J was trimmed by 7 bases and V by 5 bases; bases with no gene match: 6. The germline V gene has CDR1 SEHNR and CDR2 FQNEAQ (reference sequence). The CDR3 sequence is 13 residues long. The CDR3 DNA sequence: TGTGCCAGCAGCCTTGACAGGGGCGGTGGCTACACCTTC. Its protein is CASSLDRGGGYTF. Together with reference TRBV7-9 and TRBJ1-2, the CDR3 gives the full variable domain: DTGVSQNPRHKITKRGQNVTFRCDPISEHNRLYWYRQTLGQGPEFLTYFQNEAQLEKSRLLSDRFSAERPKGSFSTLEIQRTEQGDSAMYLCASSLDRGGGYTFGSGTRLTVV.

The rearrangement links TRBV30 to TRBJ1-3; D might be TRBD1 (5 bases). CDR1 is GTSNPN, CDR2 SVGIG, per germline (reference sequence). Trimming left V 1 base short and J 1 base short, with 11 bases between. The CDR3 is 15 amino acids. This CDR3 reads CAWSADIHSGNTIYF. Here the CDR3 DNA reads TGTGCCTGGAGTGCGGACATACATTCTGGAAACACCATATATTTT. Full variable domain (rest looked up from reference TRBV30 and TRBJ1-3): SQTIHQWPATLVQPVGSPLSLECTVEGTSNPNLYWYRQAAGRGLQLLFYSVGIGQISSEVPQNLSASRPQDRQFILSSKKLLLSDSGFYLCAWSADIHSGNTIYFGEGSWLTVV.

The chain recombines TRBV7-9 with TRBJ1-5, with D perhaps TRBD1 (5 bases). V shed 1 base and J shed 6 bases, with 13 bases lying between them. CDR1 and CDR2 from the germline V gene are SEHNR and FQNEAQ (reference sequence). This CDR3 spans 15 amino acids. Here the CDR3 reads CASSLEIGGIQPQHF. In nucleotides, the CDR3 is TGTGCCAGCAGCTTAGAAATCGGGGGTATTCAGCCCCAGCATTTT. The entire variable domain, with the rest obtained from reference TRBV7-9 and TRBJ1-5, is as follows: DTGVSQNPRHKITKRGQNVTFRCDPISEHNRLYWYRQTLGQGPEFLTYFQNEAQLEKSRLLSDRFSAERPKGSFSTLEIQRTEQGDSAMYLCASSLEIGGIQPQHFGDGTRLSIL.

This chain uses TRBV28 with TRBJ1-3, with D unresolved. CDR3 length: 14 residues. Looked up from germline, CDR1 is MDHEN and CDR2 is SYDVKM. Trimming removed 2 bases from V and 4 bases from J, with 9 bases in between. CDR3: CASSLQEHGNTIYF. The CDR3 nucleotides are TGTGCCAGCAGTTTACAGGAGCACGGAAACACCATATATTTT.

The chain has TRBV25-1 and TRBJ1-5, with D possibly matching TRBD1 (6 bases). Trimming cost V 4 bases and J 5 bases, with 12 bases left between them. Germline CDR1 MGHDK, CDR2 SYGVNS. This CDR3 has 14 residues. CDR3 DNA sequence: TGTGCCAGCAGTGGCCGAGGGGGATATCAGCCCCAGCATTTT. Its translation is CASSGRGGYQPQHF.

This clone was counted a few times. The V call is TRBV27, the J call TRBJ2-5, with 9 bases lining up with TRBD1. J was trimmed by 5 bases and V by 5 bases; bases with no gene match: 6. Per germline, CDR1 MNHEY and CDR2 SMNVEV (reference sequence). This CDR3 has 14 residues. The CDR3 region is CASSLRDRAETQYF. DNA of the CDR3: TGTGCCAGCAGTCTCCGGGACAGGGCGGAGACCCAGTACTTC.

V usage is TRBV28 and J usage is TRBJ1-2; TRBD1 matches at 8 bases. The CDR3 is 15 amino acids. Germline loops: CDR1 MDHEN, CDR2 SYDVKM. V trimming: 5 bases; J trimming: 3 bases; junction bases outside the gene matches: 8. This CDR3 is CASSPRAGGDYGYTF. The CDR3 region has the DNA TGTGCCAGCAGTCCGCGGGCAGGGGGCGACTATGGCTACACCTTC.

The chain is built from TRBV7-2 and TRBJ2-1; D is unresolved. Trimming stripped 5 bases from V and 5 bases from J, with 16 bases between. Germline V gene lookup returns CDR1 SGHTA and CDR2 FQGNSA. This CDR3 has 15 residues. The CDR3 protein is CASSPTITFNNEQFF. CDR3 nucleotide sequence: TGTGCCAGCAGCCCCACAATAACCTTTAACAATGAGCAGTTCTTC.

The CDR3 reads CAISGAGTVYYEQYF. CDR3 nucleotides: TGTGCCATCAGTGGAGCGGGGACGGTCTACTACGAGCAGTACTTC. The rearrangement joins TRBV10-3 to TRBJ2-7, with 7 positions matching TRBD2. The CDR3 length is 15 residues. CDR1 is ENHRY, CDR2 SYGVKD, per germline. V lost 4 bases, J lost 3 bases, and 9 bases stayed unmatched.

V usage is TRBV7-6 and J usage is TRBJ2-2; 10 bases agree with TRBD2. V lost 1 base, J lost 2 bases, and 7 bases stayed unmatched. CDR3 length: 18 residues. Germline assignment: CDR1 SGHVS and CDR2 FNYEAQ. The CDR3 DNA reads TGTGCCAGCAGCTTAGTTTCTAGCGGGAGAGTAAACACCGGGGAGCTGTTTTTT. Translating gives CASSLVSSGRVNTGELFF. Combining the CDR3 with reference TRBV7-6 and TRBJ2-2 gives the whole variable domain GAGVSQSPRYKVTKRGQDVALRCDPISGHVSLYWYRQALGQGPEFLTYFNYEAQQDKSGLPNDRFSAERPEGSISTLTIQRTEQRDSAMYRCASSLVSSGRVNTGELFFGEGSRLTVL.

This clone came up a few times. The rearrangement links TRBV20-1 to TRBJ1-2; perhaps TRBD1 as D (6 bases). The CDR3 consists of 11 residues. The germline V and J ends were trimmed by 7 bases and 8 bases, with 14 bases remaining between them. Germline V gene data show CDR1 as DFQATT and CDR2 as SNEGSKA (reference sequence). This chain's CDR3 is CSVYPGDGYTF. CDR3 sequence (DNA): TGCAGTGTCTATCCAGGGGACGGCTACACCTTC.

This clone has only a few counts. The rearrangement joins TRBV6-4 to TRBJ2-5; 9 positions match TRBD1. The CDR3 length is 15 residues. Losses at the gene ends were 6 bases for V and 4 bases for J; bases not matched to a gene: 9. Germline V gene data show CDR1 as MRHNA and CDR2 as SNTAGT. The CDR3 loop is CASSPTGGKGETQYF. For the CDR3, the DNA is TGTGCCAGCAGCCCGACAGGGGGAAAAGGAGAGACCCAGTACTTC.

The chain joins TRBV6-5 to TRBJ2-7; 11 nucleotides line up with TRBD1. The CDR3 totals 16 residues. V was clipped by 2 bases and J by 7 bases; unmatched bases: 10. In germline, CDR1 is MNHEY, CDR2 SVGAGI. Written as DNA, the CDR3 is TGTGCCAGCAGTTACCTTTCGGGACAGGGGGTGGGAGAGCAGTACTTC. Its translation is CASSYLSGQGVGEQYF.

The chain recombines TRBV27 with TRBJ1-1; D ambiguous. Looked up from germline, CDR1 is MNHEY and CDR2 is SMNVEV (reference sequence). Trimming removed 0 bases from V and 4 bases from J, with 6 bases in between. The CDR3 has 13 residues. The CDR3 DNA sequence: TGTGCCAGCAGTTTATCAGACGGCACTGAAGCTTTCTTT. Its protein product is CASSLSDGTEAFF.

The chain employs TRBV7-2 and TRBJ1-2; D call uncertain. Trimming took 9 bases from V and 4 from J, leaving 15 bases between them. Germline assignment: CDR1 SGHTA and CDR2 FQGNSA. CDR3 length equals 13 residues. The CDR3 DNA sequence: TGTGCCAGTAAGAATTCGGGCACCTATGGCTACACCTTC. Residues: CASKNSGTYGYTF.

The chain recombines TRBV4-2 with TRBJ2-3; D might be TRBD1 or TRBD2, each matching 5 bases. The CDR3 totals 13 residues. The germline V gene encodes CDR1 LGHNA and CDR2 YNFKEQ. Trimming shortened V by 1 base and J by 6 bases, and 8 bases separated the two germline ends. Here the CDR3 DNA reads TGTGCCAGCAGCCAAGGGGGGTTGGATACGCAGTATTTT. This sequence encodes CASSQGGLDTQYF.

The chain couples TRBV27 to TRBJ1-4, with 7 bases identical to TRBD1. CDR1 MNHEY and CDR2 SMNVEV come from the germline V gene (reference sequence). V gave up 6 bases and J gave up 3 bases; unmatched junction bases: 10. The CDR3 runs to 16 residues. The CDR3 loop reads CASRDRSQGPNEKLFF. CDR3 nucleotide sequence: TGTGCCAGCAGGGACAGGAGCCAGGGGCCTAATGAAAAACTGTTTTTT.

V is TRBV7-2 and J is TRBJ2-7, with no clear D. The germline V gene has CDR1 SGHTA and CDR2 FQGNSA. The CDR3 runs to 16 residues. Trimming removed 0 bases from V and 1 base from J, with 13 bases in between. CDR3 residues: CASSLAGLTPSYEQYF. The CDR3 nucleotides read TGTGCCAGCAGCTTAGCTGGTCTTACACCTTCCTACGAGCAGTACTTC.

The rearrangement joins TRBV29-1 to TRBJ2-5; 7 bases agree with TRBD2. Germline V gene lookup returns CDR1 SQVTM and CDR2 ANQGSEA. V lost 4 bases to trimming and J lost 4 bases; unmatched junction nucleotides: 12. The CDR3 totals 15 residues. CDR3 sequence reads: CSVVRTGLVRETQYF. Here the CDR3 DNA reads TGCAGCGTTGTAAGAACCGGACTAGTTCGAGAGACCCAGTACTTC.

This clone was detected many times. The CDR3 region is CSASLRDTQYF. The CDR3 DNA reads TGCAGTGCTAGTTTGAGGGATACGCAGTATTTT. The rearrangement joins TRBV20-1 to TRBJ2-3; unclear D gene. The CDR3 contains 11 residues. Germline V CDR1 and CDR2: DFQATT, SNEGSKA (reference sequence). The V and J ends lost 3 bases and 6 bases respectively, with 7 bases between them.

This clone showed up many times. Different DNA sequences within this sample yield the same CDR3. This rearrangement joins TRBV28 to TRBJ2-7; 7 bases are a match to TRBD2. The CDR3 contains 14 residues. Trimming at V came to 5 bases and at J to 2 bases, leaving 6 bases not matched to a gene. Germline CDR1 is MDHEN and CDR2 is SYDVKM. The CDR3, as DNA: TGTGCCAGCAGTGGAGCGGGAACCACCTACGAGCAGTACTTC. It codes for CASSGAGTTYEQYF.

This clone was observed a few times. The junction shows a germline mismatch at one end, possibly a read error. The CDR3 reads CATSGTALTGELFF. The CDR3 DNA reads as TGTGCCACCAGCGGGACAGCATTGACCGGGGAGCTGTTTTTT. The V and J genes are TRBV7-9 and TRBJ2-2; D might be TRBD1 or TRBD2, each matching 7 bases. The CDR3 loop spans 14 amino acids. Per the germline V gene, CDR1 is SEHNR and CDR2 is FQNEAQ (reference sequence).

The rearrangement joins TRBV19 to TRBJ2-5; TRBD1 matches at 9 bases. CDR3 size: 13 residues. V gave up 11 bases and J gave up 9 bases; unmatched junction bases: 13. CDR1 is LNHDA, CDR2 SQIVND, per germline (reference sequence). DNA for the CDR3: TGTGCCTCCGGGACAGGGAGCGAGGGGTCCCAGTACTTC. It is translated as CASGTGSEGSQYF.

This clone was detected only a few times. V is TRBV6-5 and J is TRBJ2-1; 8 nucleotides line up with TRBD1. CDR1 is MNHEY and CDR2 is SVGAGI in the germline V gene. The CDR3 runs 14 residues. Losses at the gene ends were 8 bases for V and 4 bases for J; bases not matched to a gene: 7. CDR3 in amino acids: CASSAGGPYNEQFF. CDR3 nucleotide sequence: TGTGCCAGCTCGGCAGGGGGCCCTTACAATGAGCAGTTCTTC.